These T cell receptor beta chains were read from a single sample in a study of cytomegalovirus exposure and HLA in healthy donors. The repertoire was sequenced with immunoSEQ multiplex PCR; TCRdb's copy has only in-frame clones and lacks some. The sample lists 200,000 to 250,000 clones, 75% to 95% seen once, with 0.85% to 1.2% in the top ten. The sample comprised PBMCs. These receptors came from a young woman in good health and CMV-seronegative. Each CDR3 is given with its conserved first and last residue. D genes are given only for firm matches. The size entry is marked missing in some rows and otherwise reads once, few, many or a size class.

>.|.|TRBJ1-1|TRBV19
CASSTIGTEAFF
TGTGCCAGTAGTACTATCGGCACTGAAGCTTTCTTT
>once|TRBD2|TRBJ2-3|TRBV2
CASSEPWRAGVGTDTQYF
TGTGCCAGCAGTGAACCCTGGAGAGCGGGAGTTGGCACAGATACGCAGTATTTT
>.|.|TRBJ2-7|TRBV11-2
CASSPLRDSLYYEQYF
TGTGCCAGCAGCCCTTTGAGGGACTCACTCTACTACGAGCAGTACTTC
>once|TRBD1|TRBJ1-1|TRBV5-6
CASRRDRGMNTEAFF
TGTGCCAGCCGCCGGGACAGGGGAATGAACACTGAAGCTTTCTTT
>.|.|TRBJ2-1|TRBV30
CAWTREYNEQFF
TGTGCCTGGACCAGGGAATACAATGAGCAGTTCTTC
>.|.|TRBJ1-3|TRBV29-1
CSVGAGGASGNTIYF
TGCAGCGTTGGTGCGGGGGGAGCCTCTGGAAACACCATATATTTT
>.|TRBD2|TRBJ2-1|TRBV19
CASTTLGTRRSNEQFF
TGTGCCAGTACCACCCTGGGGACTAGAAGAAGTAATGAGCAGTTCTTC
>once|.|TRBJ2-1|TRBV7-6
CASSLGEGVLTGEQFF
TGTGCCAGCAGCTTAGGGGAGGGGGTTTTGACCGGGGAGCAGTTCTTC
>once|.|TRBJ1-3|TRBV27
CASSFRGTGGNTIYF
TGTGCCAGCAGTTTCAGGGGAACCGGTGGAAACACCATATATTTT
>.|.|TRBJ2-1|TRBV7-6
CASSLADNEQFF
TGTGCCAGCAGCTTAGCCGACAATGAGCAGTTCTTC
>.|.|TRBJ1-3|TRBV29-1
CSVDLGGSGNTIYF
TGCAGCGTTGACCTAGGGGGCTCTGGAAACACCATATATTTT
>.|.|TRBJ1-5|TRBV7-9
CASSLTRDQPQHF
TGTGCCAGCAGCTTAACCAGGGATCAGCCCCAGCATTTT
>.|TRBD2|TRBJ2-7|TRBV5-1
CASSLAGGRAYEQYF
TGCGCCAGCAGCTTGGCCGGAGGGAGGGCTTACGAGCAGTACTTC
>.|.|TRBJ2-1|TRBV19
CASSIARAHEQFF
TGTGCCAGTAGTATAGCCAGGGCCCATGAGCAGTTCTTC
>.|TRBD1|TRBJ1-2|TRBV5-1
CASSLGQGFDGYTF
TGCGCCAGCAGCTTGGGACAGGGGTTCGATGGCTACACCTTC
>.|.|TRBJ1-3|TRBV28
CASNSRGTGNTIYF
TGTGCCAGTAACTCCAGGGGCACTGGAAACACCATATATTTT
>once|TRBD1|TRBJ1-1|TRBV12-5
CASGLGDRGMGFTEAFF
TGTGCTAGTGGTTTGGGGGACAGGGGGATGGGGTTCACTGAAGCTTTCTTT
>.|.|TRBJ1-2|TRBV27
CASTAKPGGYYGYTF
TGTGCCAGCACCGCAAAGCCGGGGGGCTACTATGGCTACACCTTC
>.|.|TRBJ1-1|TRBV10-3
CAISHEPRNTEAFF
TGTGCCATCAGCCACGAGCCGCGGAACACTGAAGCTTTCTTT
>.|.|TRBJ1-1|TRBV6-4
CASSRRRDTEAFF
TGTGCCAGCAGTCGCCGCCGGGACACTGAAGCTTTCTTT
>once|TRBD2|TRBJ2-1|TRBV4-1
CASSQAREVPYNEQFF
TGCGCCAGCAGCCAAGCCCGGGAGGTACCGTACAATGAGCAGTTCTTC
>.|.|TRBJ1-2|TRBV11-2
CASSLGQQRTYGYTF
TGTGCCAGCAGCTTAGGGCAACAGCGGACCTATGGCTACACCTTC
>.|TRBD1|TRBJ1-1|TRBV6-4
CASSDSGTGYTEAFF
TGTGCCAGCAGTGACTCCGGGACAGGGTACACTGAAGCTTTCTTT
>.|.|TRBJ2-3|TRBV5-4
CASSFRGADTQYF
TGTGCCAGCAGCTTCAGGGGCGCAGATACGCAGTATTTT
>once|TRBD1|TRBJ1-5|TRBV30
CAWSSGQGRNQPQHF
TGTGCCTGGAGTTCGGGACAGGGGCGCAATCAGCCCCAGCATTTT
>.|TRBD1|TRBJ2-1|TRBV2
CASIKQGNSYNEQFF
TGTGCCAGCATTAAACAGGGGAATTCCTACAATGAGCAGTTCTTC
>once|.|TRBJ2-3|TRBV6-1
CASSDDLNTQYF
TGTGCCAGCAGTGACGACTTGAATACGCAGTATTTT
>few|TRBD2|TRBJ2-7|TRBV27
CASSLSFSGTAQYF
TGTGCCAGCAGTTTATCCTTTAGCGGGACTGCCCAGTACTTC
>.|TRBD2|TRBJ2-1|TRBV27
CASLPQAGGGNEQFF
TGTGCCAGCCTCCCCCAAGCGGGAGGGGGCAATGAGCAGTTCTTC
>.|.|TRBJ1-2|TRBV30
CAWSAVGLSKGYTF
TGTGCCTGGAGCGCTGTGGGGCTATCGAAAGGCTACACCTTC
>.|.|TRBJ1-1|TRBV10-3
CAISGIDSYTEAFF
TGTGCCATCAGCGGAATCGACAGTTACACTGAAGCTTTCTTT
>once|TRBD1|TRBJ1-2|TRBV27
CASSLVGTGPLLPVGYTF
TGTGCCAGCAGTTTGGTTGGGACAGGGCCTCTTCTTCCGGTTGGCTACACCTTC
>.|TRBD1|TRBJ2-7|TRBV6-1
CASRTGGLAYEQYF
TGTGCCAGCAGGACAGGGGGGCTAGCCTACGAGCAGTACTTC
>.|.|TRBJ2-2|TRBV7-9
CASNPTVSFGELFF
TGTGCCAGCAACCCGACAGTCTCTTTCGGGGAGCTGTTTTTT
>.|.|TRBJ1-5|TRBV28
CASSFRGAGQPQHF
TGTGCCAGCAGTTTCCGGGGCGCGGGGCAGCCCCAGCATTTT
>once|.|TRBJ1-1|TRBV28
CASSFSKVGRGTEAFF
TGTGCCAGCAGTTTTTCTAAGGTCGGCAGGGGAACTGAAGCTTTCTTT
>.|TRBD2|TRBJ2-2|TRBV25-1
CASSERLAGGNTGELFF
TGTGCCAGCAGTGAACGACTAGCGGGGGGAAACACCGGGGAGCTGTTTTTT
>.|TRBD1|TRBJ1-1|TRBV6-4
CATKVGTGANTEAFF
TGTGCCACCAAGGTGGGGACAGGGGCTAATACTGAAGCTTTCTTT
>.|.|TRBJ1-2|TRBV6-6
CASSYSRRSYGYTF
TGTGCCAGCAGTTACTCTAGGCGGAGTTATGGCTACACCTTC
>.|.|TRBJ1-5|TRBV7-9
CASSEQGSNQPQHF
TGTGCCAGCAGCGAACAGGGATCCAATCAGCCCCAGCATTTT
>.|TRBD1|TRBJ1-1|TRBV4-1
CASSQEWPRTGQWNTEAFF
TGCGCCAGCAGCCAAGAATGGCCCCGGACGGGACAGTGGAACACTGAAGCTTTCTTT
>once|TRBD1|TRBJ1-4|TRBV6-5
CASSVTGVGKKLFF
TGTGCCAGCAGTGTAACAGGGGTGGGGAAAAAACTGTTTTTT
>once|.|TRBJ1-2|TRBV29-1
CSVRDTTNYGYTF
TGCAGCGTCCGGGACACTACTAACTATGGCTACACCTTC
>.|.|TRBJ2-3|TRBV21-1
CASSKLPSGRTDTQYF
TGTGCCAGCAGCAAATTACCTAGCGGGAGAACAGATACGCAGTATTTT
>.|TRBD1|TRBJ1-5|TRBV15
CATSIRTGGDQPQHF
TGTGCCACCAGCATAAGGACAGGGGGAGATCAGCCCCAGCATTTT